The present entry profiles one TCR beta chain with its context. The sample comes from a study of blood T cell repertoires in COVID-19. Study-wide context: Italy, Spain and the United States were the sources of the convalescent and acute COVID-19 samples.

Sequencing used immunoSEQ multiplex PCR; TCRdb keeps in-frame clones, though not all of them. The table includes roughly 200,000 clones, roughly four fifths detected once. The CDR3 spans 15 residues. Germline values: CDR1 MNHNY, CDR2 SVGAGI (reference sequence). V shed 7 bases and J shed 6 bases, with 21 bases lying between them. V and J are TRBV6-6 and TRBJ1-1, with D possibly matching TRBD1 (6 bases). The TCR was taken from a man aged 45-65 years who had recovered from COVID-19. The source material was peripheral blood. The CDR3 DNA sequence: TGTGCCAGCACTCAGGGGCAGGGTTGGATCGCTGAAGCTTTCTTT. Translated, it gives CASTQGQGWIAEAFF.